A single sample is the source of the 3 T cell receptor beta chains below, sequenced in a study of CD8 T cells in ankylosing spondylitis (dated by TCRdb to 2016 to 2017). The investigation overall reported the following: A TCR beta motif of eight highly homologous amino acid variants appeared characteristic of blood from ankylosing spondylitis patients.

The library was prepared using 5' RACE. The instrument was an Illumina HiSeq 2500. TCRdb took the public reads, trimmed them with fastp at Q25, ran MiXCR for clone calling and kept in-frame beta chains. CDR3 protein sequences are deduplicated, and each keeps its most common genes and DNA. This sample gives about 440,000 distinct CDR3 sequences in total; approximately 17% of them show up just once. The ten largest clones capture over 1% of the sample. The antigens these receptors bind are not known. Specimen: blood, either unsorted or a sorted T cell fraction (not recorded which). These receptors all come from a male donor with ankylosing spondylitis.

The chain uses TRBV3-1 and TRBJ1-1, with D maybe TRBD1 (6 bases). The V end was cut by 2 bases, the J end by 0 bases, with 10 bases between. CDR3 size: 15 residues. Germline lookup yields CDR1 LGHDT and CDR2 YNNKEL (reference sequence). CDR3 residues: CASSQRGAMNTEAFF. DNA of the CDR3: TGTGCCAGCAGCCAACGGGGGGCGATGAACACTGAAGCTTTCTTT.

The sample holds a few counts of this clonotype. J is TRBJ2-5 and V is TRBV5-1; D is unclear. This CDR3 comprises 15 residues. Germline values: CDR1 SGHRS, CDR2 YFSETQ. V lost 6 bases to trimming and J lost 5 bases, with 20 bases between them. The CDR3 DNA reads TGCGCCAGCACCCCAAATCCGGGTCCACGGGAGACCCAGTACTTC. It yields the protein CASTPNPGPRETQYF.

A remark on this clonotype: A junction boundary mismatches the germline segment, possibly from a read error. The gene calls are TRBV7-1 and TRBJ2-3; D tentatively fits TRBD1 or TRBD2 (5 bases each). TRBV7-1 is given ORF status, its function remaining uncertain. CDR3 length: 17 amino acids. CDR3 sequence: CARSSGIWGGLTDTQYF. The DNA of the CDR3 is TGTGCCAGGAGCTCGGGGATTTGGGGCGGCCTCACAGATACGCAGTATTTT.